The 4 T cell receptor beta chains below were found in one sample sequenced in a study of cytomegalovirus exposure and HLA in healthy donors. The PCR had 60 Vbeta and 13 Jbeta primers. Libraries were prepared by immunoSEQ multiplex PCR; TCRdb keeps only in-frame clonotypes and omits some of them. The sample consists of 150,000 or so clones, around four fifths of them appearing once. The source material was PBMCs. These receptors were obtained from a male donor in good health and CMV-seronegative.

This clone has only a few counts. The chain is built from TRBV5-1 and TRBJ2-7, with TRBD2 matching 10 bases. The CDR3 has 15 residues. Trimming removed 4 bases from V and 4 bases from J; junction bases left unmatched: 8. CDR1 and CDR2 from the germline V gene are SGHRS and YFSETQ. CDR3 amino acids: CASSLSPGLAYEQYF. The CDR3 DNA reads as TGCGCCAGCAGCCTTTCGCCGGGACTAGCGTACGAGCAGTACTTC.

The chain couples TRBV30 to TRBJ1-5; no definite D call. Germline lookup yields CDR1 GTSNPN and CDR2 SVGIG (reference sequence). The V end lost 3 bases, the J end lost 1 base, and 16 bases lay between the germline ends. The length of the CDR3 is 16 residues. Here the CDR3 DNA reads TGTGCCTGGAGCGGGAATCCGCCGAAAAGCAATCAGCCCCAGCATTTT. Protein product: CAWSGNPPKSNQPQHF.

V gene TRBV30 combines with J gene TRBJ1-1; no firm D call. Germline V lookup: CDR1 GTSNPN, CDR2 SVGIG (reference sequence). The V and J ends lost 0 bases and 4 bases respectively, with 9 bases between them. The CDR3 has 13 residues. CDR3 sequence reads: CAWSVVRGTEAFF. CDR3 in DNA: TGTGCCTGGAGTGTCGTCCGGGGCACTGAAGCTTTCTTT.

The rearrangement links TRBV28 to TRBJ1-2, with D hard to call. The V end lost 8 bases, the J end lost 8 bases, and 12 bases lay between the germline ends. This CDR3 comprises 11 residues. The germline V gene has CDR1 MDHEN and CDR2 SYDVKM. The CDR3: CASGPGRGYTF. In DNA, the CDR3 is TGTGCCAGCGGCCCGGGAAGGGGCTACACCTTC.